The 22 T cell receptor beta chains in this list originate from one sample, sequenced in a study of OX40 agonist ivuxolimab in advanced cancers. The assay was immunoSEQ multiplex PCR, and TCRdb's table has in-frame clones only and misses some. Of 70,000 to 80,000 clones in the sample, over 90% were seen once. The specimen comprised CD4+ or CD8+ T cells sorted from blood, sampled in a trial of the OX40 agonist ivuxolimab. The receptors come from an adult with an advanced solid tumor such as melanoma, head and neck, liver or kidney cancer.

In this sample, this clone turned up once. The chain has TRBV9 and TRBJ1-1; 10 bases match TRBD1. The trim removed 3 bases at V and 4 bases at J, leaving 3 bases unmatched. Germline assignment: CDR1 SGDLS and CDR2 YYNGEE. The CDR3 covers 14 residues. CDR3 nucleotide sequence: TGTGCCAGCAGCGCGACAGGGGGCAGCACTGAAGCTTTCTTT. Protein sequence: CASSATGGSTEAFF.

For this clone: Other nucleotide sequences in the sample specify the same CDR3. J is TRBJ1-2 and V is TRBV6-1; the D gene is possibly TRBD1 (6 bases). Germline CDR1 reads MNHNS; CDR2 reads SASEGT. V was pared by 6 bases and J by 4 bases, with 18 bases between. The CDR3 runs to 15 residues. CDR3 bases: TGTGCCAGCAGCGTATCGACAGGTAACTCCTATGGCTACACCTTC. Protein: CASSVSTGNSYGYTF.

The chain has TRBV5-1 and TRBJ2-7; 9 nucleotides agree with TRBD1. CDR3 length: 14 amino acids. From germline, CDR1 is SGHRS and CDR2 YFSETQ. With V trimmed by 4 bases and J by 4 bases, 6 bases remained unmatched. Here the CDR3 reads CASSEDRGLYEQYF. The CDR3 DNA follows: TGCGCCAGCAGCGAGGACAGGGGCCTGTACGAGCAGTACTTC.

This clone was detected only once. The CDR3 DNA follows: TGCGCCAGCAGCTTTACAGGGGGCACCGGGGAGCTGTTTTTT. This codes for CASSFTGGTGELFF. The gene calls are TRBV5-1 and TRBJ2-2; TRBD1 matches at 8 bases. The CDR3 runs to 14 residues. V lost 2 bases to trimming and J lost 4 bases; unmatched junction nucleotides: 1. The germline V gene encodes CDR1 SGHRS and CDR2 YFSETQ.

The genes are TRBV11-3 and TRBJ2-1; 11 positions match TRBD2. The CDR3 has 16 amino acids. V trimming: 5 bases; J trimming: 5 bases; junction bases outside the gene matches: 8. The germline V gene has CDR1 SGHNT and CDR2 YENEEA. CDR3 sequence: CASSPRSGRGNNEQFF. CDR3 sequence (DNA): TGTGCCAGCAGCCCGCGTAGCGGGAGGGGTAACAATGAGCAGTTCTTC.

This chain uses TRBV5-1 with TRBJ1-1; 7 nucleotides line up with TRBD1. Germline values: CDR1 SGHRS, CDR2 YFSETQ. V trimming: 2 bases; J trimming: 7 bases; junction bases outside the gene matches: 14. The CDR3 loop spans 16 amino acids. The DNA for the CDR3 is TGCGCCAGCAGCTTAGTTAACAGGGGAGCGGGGGATGAAGCTTTCTTT. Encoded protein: CASSLVNRGAGDEAFF.

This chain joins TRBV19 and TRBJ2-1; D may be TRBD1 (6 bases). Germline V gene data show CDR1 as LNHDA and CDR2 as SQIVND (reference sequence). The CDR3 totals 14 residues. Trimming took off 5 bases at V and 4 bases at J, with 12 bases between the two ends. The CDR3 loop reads CASSSRGQYNEQFF. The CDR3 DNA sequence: TGTGCCAGTAGTTCTCGAGGACAGTACAATGAGCAGTTCTTC.

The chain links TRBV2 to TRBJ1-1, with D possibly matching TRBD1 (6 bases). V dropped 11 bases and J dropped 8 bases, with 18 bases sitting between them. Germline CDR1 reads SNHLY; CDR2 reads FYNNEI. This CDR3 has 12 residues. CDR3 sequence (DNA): TGTGCCGCCGAGGGGGGGGTGAGGGAAGCTTTCTTT. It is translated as CAAEGGVREAFF.

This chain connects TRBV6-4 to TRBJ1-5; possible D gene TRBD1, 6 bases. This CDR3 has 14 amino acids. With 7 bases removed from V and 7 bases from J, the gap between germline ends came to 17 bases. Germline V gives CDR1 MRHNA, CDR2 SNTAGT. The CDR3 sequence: CASNGGAGRQPQHF. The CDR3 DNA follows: TGTGCCAGCAATGGGGGGGCGGGACGCCAGCCCCAGCATTTT.

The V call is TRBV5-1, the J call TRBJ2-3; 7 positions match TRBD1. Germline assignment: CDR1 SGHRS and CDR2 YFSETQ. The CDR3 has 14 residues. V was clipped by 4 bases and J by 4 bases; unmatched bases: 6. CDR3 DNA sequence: TGCGCCAGCAGCGGAACAGGGGATCCAGATACGCAGTATTTT. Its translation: CASSGTGDPDTQYF.

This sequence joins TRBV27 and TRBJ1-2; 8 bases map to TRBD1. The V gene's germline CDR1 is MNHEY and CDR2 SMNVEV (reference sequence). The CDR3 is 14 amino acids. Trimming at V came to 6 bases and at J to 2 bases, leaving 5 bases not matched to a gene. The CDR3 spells CASRPGQVNYGYTF. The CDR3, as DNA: TGTGCCAGCAGACCGGGACAGGTCAACTATGGCTACACCTTC.

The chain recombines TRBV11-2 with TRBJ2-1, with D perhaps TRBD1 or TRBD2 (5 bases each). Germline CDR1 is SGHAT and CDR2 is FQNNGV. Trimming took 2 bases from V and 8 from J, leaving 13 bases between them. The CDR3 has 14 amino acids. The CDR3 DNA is TGTGCCAGCAGCTTAACGGGGCCCCTGGATGAGCAGTTCTTC. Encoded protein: CASSLTGPLDEQFF. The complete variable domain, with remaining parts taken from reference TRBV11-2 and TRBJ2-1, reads EAGVAQSPRYKIIEKRQSVAFWCNPISGHATLYWYQQILGQGPKLLIQFQNNGVVDDSQLPKDRFSAERLKGVDSTLKIQPAKLEDSAVYLCASSLTGPLDEQFFGPGTRLTVL.

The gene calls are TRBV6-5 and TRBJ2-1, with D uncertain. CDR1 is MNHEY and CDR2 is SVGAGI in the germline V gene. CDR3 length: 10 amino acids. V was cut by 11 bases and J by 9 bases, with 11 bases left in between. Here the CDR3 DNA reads TGTGCCTCACAAGGCGTTGAGCAGTTCTTC. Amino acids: CASQGVEQFF.

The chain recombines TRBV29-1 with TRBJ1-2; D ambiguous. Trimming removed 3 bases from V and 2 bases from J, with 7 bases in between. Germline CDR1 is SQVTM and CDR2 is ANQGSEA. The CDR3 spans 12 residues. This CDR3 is CSVDARNYGYTF. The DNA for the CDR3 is TGCAGCGTTGATGCTCGGAACTATGGCTACACCTTC.

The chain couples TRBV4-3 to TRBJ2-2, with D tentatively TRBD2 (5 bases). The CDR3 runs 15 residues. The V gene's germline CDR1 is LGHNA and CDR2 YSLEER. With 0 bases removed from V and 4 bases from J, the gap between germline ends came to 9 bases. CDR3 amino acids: CASSQDRAGTGELFF. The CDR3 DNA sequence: TGCGCCAGCAGCCAAGATCGGGCGGGCACCGGGGAGCTGTTTTTT.

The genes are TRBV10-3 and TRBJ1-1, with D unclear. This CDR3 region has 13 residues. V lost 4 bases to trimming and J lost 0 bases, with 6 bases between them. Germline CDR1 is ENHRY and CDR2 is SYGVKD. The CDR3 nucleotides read TGTGCCATCAGTGGTGGCGTGAACACTGAAGCTTTCTTT. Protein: CAISGGVNTEAFF.

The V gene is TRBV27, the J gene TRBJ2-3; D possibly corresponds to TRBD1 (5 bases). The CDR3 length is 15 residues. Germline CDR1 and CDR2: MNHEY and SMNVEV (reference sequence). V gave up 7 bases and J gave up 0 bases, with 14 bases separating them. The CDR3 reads CASNWGIRSTDTQYF. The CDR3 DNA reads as TGTGCCAGCAACTGGGGCATTCGAAGCACAGATACGCAGTATTTT.

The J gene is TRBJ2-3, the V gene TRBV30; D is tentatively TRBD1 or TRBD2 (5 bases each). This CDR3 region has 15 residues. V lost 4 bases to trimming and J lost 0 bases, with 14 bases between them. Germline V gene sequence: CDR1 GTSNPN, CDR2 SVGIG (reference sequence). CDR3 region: CAWTDGASSTDTQYF. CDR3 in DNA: TGTGCCTGGACGGACGGGGCGTCTAGCACAGATACGCAGTATTTT.

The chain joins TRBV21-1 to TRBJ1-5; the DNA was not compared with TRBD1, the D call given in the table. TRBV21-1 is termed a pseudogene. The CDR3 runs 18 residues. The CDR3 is CASSNTRDRAQSNQPQHF. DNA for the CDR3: TGTGCCAGCAGCAATACCCGGGACAGGGCACAAAGCAATCAGCCCCAGCATTTT.

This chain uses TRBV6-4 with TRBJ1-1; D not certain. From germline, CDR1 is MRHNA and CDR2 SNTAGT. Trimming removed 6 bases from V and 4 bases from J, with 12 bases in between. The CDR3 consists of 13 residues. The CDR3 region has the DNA TGTGCCAGCAGATCGGGGTCGGGCACTGAAGCTTTCTTT. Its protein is CASRSGSGTEAFF.

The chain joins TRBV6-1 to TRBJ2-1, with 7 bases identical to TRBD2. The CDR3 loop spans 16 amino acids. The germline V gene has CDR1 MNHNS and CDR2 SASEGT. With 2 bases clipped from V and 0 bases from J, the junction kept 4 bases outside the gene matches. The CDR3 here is CASSELAASSYNEQFF. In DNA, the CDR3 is TGTGCCAGCAGTGAACTAGCGGCCAGCTCCTACAATGAGCAGTTCTTC.

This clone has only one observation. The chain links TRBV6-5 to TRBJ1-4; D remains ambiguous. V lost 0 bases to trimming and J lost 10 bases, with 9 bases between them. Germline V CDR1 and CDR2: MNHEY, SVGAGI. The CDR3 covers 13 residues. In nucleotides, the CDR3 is TGTGCCAGCAGTTACTCCCTCGACGGAAAACTGTTTTTT. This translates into CASSYSLDGKLFF.